This record covers a single T cell receptor (beta chain). The sample comes from a study of control samples from healthy donors and cancer patients. Assay: immunoSEQ multiplex PCR; the TCRdb copy retains only in-frame clones and omits some. The table records around 150,000 clones, roughly 89% of them present only once. What was sequenced was blood. The receptor was isolated from a man aged 30-40 years in good health.

The CDR3 region is CASSPRPLASPLHF. The CDR3 nucleotides are TGTGCCAGCAGCCCCCGCCCCCTTGCCTCACCCCTCCACTTT. V usage is TRBV3-1 (or the pseudogene TRBV3-2) and J usage is TRBJ1-6, with D uncertain. The CDR3 covers 14 residues. Deletions cut 4 bases from V and 10 bases from J, with 14 bases between. The germline gives CDR1 LGHDT, CDR2 YNNKEL (reference sequence).